The 13 T cell receptor beta chains below were found in one sample sequenced in a study of T cell responses to AZD1222 COVID-19 vaccine. Sequencing used immunoSEQ multiplex PCR; TCRdb keeps in-frame clones, though not all of them. The sample holds 130,000 or so clones; 90% are singletons and the top ten take more than 6%. This material consisted of peripheral blood, taken on day 0 of AZD1222 vaccination. Receptor source: an adult in good health.

The V call is TRBV2, the J call TRBJ2-7, with 13 bases matching TRBD2. The CDR3 contains 14 residues. Germline CDR1 and CDR2: SNHLY and FYNNEI. The J segment lost 6 bases and the V segment lost 4 bases, leaving 3 bases of the junction unmatched. The CDR3 nucleotides read TGTGCCAGCAGTGGATGGACTAGCGGGAGCGAGCAGTACTTC. It specifies CASSGWTSGSEQYF.

The chain employs TRBV28 and TRBJ2-3; 11 bases match TRBD2. V gave up 3 bases and J gave up 2 bases; unmatched junction bases: 7. The germline V gene has CDR1 MDHEN and CDR2 SYDVKM. The CDR3 length is 17 residues. The CDR3 sequence is CASSFPIAGGNTDTQYF. In DNA form, the CDR3 reads TGTGCCAGCAGTTTCCCAATAGCGGGAGGGAACACAGATACGCAGTATTTT. The entire variable domain, with the rest obtained from reference TRBV28 and TRBJ2-3, is as follows: DVKVTQSSRYLVKRTGEKVFLECVQDMDHENMFWYRQDPGLGLRLIYFSYDVKMKEKGDIPEGYSVSREKKERFSLILESASTNQTSMYLCASSFPIAGGNTDTQYFGPGTRLTVL.

This chain connects TRBV27 to TRBJ2-1, with 13 bases aligning to TRBD2. The germline gives CDR1 MNHEY, CDR2 SMNVEV (reference sequence). V lost 5 bases to trimming and J lost 0 bases; unmatched junction nucleotides: 7. This CDR3 is 18 amino acids long. CDR3 region: CASSRRTSGSPSYNEQFF. CDR3 coding DNA: TGTGCCAGCAGTCGTCGGACTAGCGGGAGTCCCTCCTACAATGAGCAGTTCTTC.

This clone showed up just once. This chain joins TRBV7-6 and TRBJ2-7, with D possibly called TRBD1 or TRBD2 (5 bases each). Trimming took 6 bases from V and 7 from J, leaving 22 bases between them. This CDR3 is 15 amino acids long. Germline lookup yields CDR1 SGHVS and CDR2 FNYEAQ. The CDR3: CASSLGVGAFGEQYF. The CDR3 region has the DNA TGTGCCAGCAGTCTGGGGGTAGGGGCCTTCGGTGAGCAGTACTTC.

This chain connects TRBV5-4 to TRBJ2-2; 7 bases line up with TRBD1. With 0 bases clipped from V and 5 bases from J, the junction kept 7 bases outside the gene matches. The CDR3 extends over 16 amino acids. Germline CDR1 is SGHNT and CDR2 is YYREEE (reference sequence). CDR3 amino acids: CASSLAQNRGTGELFF. Here the CDR3 DNA reads TGTGCCAGCAGCTTGGCCCAAAACAGGGGAACCGGGGAGCTGTTTTTT. The full variable domain, completed using reference TRBV5-4 and TRBJ2-2, is ETGVTQSPTHLIKTRGQQVTLRCSSQSGHNTVSWYQQALGQGPQFIFQYYREEENGRGNFPPRFSGLQFPNYSSELNVNALELDDSALYLCASSLAQNRGTGELFFGEGSRLTVL.

The chain links TRBV4-3 to TRBJ2-2; TRBD2 aligns across 9 bases. Germline V lookup: CDR1 LGHNA, CDR2 YSLEER. This CDR3 has 17 amino acids. After removal of 0 bases from V and 2 bases from J, the junction contained 4 bases not matched to a gene. CDR3 sequence: CASSQDLAGANTGELFF. As DNA, the CDR3 is TGCGCCAGCAGCCAAGATTTAGCGGGAGCTAACACCGGGGAGCTGTTTTTT.

V is TRBV15 and J is TRBJ2-3; weak D call: TRBD2 (6 bases). This CDR3 has 16 amino acids. Trimming took off 0 bases at V and 1 base at J, with 11 bases between the two ends. The germline gives CDR1 LNHNV, CDR2 YYDKDF (reference sequence). CDR3 in DNA: TGTGCCACCAGCAGAGACGGGACTTCTCGCACAGATACGCAGTATTTT. This codes for CATSRDGTSRTDTQYF.

The V and J genes are TRBV15 and TRBJ1-2; unclear D gene. Germline V gene sequence: CDR1 LNHNV, CDR2 YYDKDF (reference sequence). The V end was cut by 8 bases, the J end by 0 bases, with 25 bases between. The CDR3 length is 18 residues. CDR3 sequence reads: CATAWRLDADRANYGYTF. The CDR3 nucleotides are TGTGCCACCGCCTGGCGGTTGGACGCAGATAGAGCTAACTATGGCTACACCTTC. Using reference TRBV15 and TRBJ1-2 for the parts outside the CDR3, the full variable domain is DAMVIQNPRYQVTQFGKPVTLSCSQTLNHNVMYWYQQKSSQAPKLLFHYYDKDFNNEADTPDNFQSRRPNTSFCFLDIRSPGLGDTAMYLCATAWRLDADRANYGYTFGSGTRLTVV.

This chain links TRBV6-1 with TRBJ1-2, with D possibly matching TRBD1 (6 bases). Germline CDR1 and CDR2: MNHNS and SASEGT. Trimming pared 1 base from V and 8 bases from J, leaving 11 bases between. CDR3 length: 13 amino acids. The DNA for the CDR3 is TGTGCCAGCAGTGAAGGAACAGGGTTGGGCTACACCTTC. Its protein product is CASSEGTGLGYTF.

This rearrangement joins TRBV18 to TRBJ2-2, with 13 bases that match TRBD2. Germline V CDR1 and CDR2: KGHSH, LQKENI. V shed 2 bases, J shed 2 bases, and the junction held 2 bases outside the gene matches. The CDR3 length is 17 residues. CDR3 in DNA: TGTGCCAGCTCACCAGGACTAGCGGGAGTCAACACCGGGGAGCTGTTTTTT. It is translated as CASSPGLAGVNTGELFF.

The chain links TRBV5-5 to TRBJ1-4; D gene uncertain. Between the trimmed V and J ends, which lost 0 bases and 5 bases, there was a span of 11 bases. This CDR3 region has 15 residues. The germline V gene has CDR1 SGHKS and CDR2 YYEKEE (reference sequence). The CDR3 loop is CASSLDWTENEKLFF. The CDR3 DNA sequence: TGTGCCAGCAGCTTGGACTGGACGGAAAATGAAAAACTGTTTTTT.

V is TRBV19 and J is TRBJ1-3, with 9 bases identical to TRBD1. Per germline, CDR1 LNHDA and CDR2 SQIVND (reference sequence). The CDR3 covers 16 residues. V lost 6 bases to trimming and J lost 7 bases; unmatched junction nucleotides: 13. The CDR3 DNA reads as TGTGCCAGTAGCCCTCCGGGACAGGGACCCTCTAACACCATATATTTT. As protein: CASSPPGQGPSNTIYF.

CDR3 protein: CASSQEQQGGDTQYF. The CDR3 DNA follows: TGCGCCAGCAGCCAAGAACAACAGGGGGGAGATACGCAGTATTTT. The rearrangement links TRBV4-1 to TRBJ2-3; 8 bases align to TRBD1. The CDR3 contains 15 residues. Germline loops: CDR1 MGHRA, CDR2 YSYEKL. V shed 0 bases, J shed 5 bases, and the junction held 4 bases outside the gene matches.